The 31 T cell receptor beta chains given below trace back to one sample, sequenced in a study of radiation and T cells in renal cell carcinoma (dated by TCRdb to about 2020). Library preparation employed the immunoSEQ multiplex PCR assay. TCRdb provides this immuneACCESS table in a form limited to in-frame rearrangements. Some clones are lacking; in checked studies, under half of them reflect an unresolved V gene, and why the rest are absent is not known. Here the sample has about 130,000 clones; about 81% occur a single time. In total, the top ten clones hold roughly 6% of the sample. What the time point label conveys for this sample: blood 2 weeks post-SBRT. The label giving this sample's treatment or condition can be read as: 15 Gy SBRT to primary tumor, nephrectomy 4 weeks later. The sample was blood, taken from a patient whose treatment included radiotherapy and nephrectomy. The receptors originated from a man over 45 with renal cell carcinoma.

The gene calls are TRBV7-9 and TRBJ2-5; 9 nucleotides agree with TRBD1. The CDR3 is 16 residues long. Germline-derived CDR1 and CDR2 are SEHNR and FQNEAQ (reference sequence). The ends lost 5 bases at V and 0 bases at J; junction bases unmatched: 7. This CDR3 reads CASSPPTGGYQETQYF. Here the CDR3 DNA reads TGTGCCAGCAGCCCCCCGACAGGGGGGTACCAAGAGACCCAGTACTTC.

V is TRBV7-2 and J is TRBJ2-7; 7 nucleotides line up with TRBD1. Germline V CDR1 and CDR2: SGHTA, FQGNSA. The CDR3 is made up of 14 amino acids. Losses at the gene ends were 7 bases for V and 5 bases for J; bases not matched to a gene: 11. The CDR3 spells CASNRETGSHEQYF. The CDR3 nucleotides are TGTGCCAGCAATCGAGAGACAGGGAGCCACGAGCAGTACTTC.

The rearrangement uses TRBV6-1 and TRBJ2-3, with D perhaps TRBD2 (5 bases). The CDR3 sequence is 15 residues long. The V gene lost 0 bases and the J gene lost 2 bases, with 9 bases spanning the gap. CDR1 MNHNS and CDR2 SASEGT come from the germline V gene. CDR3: CASSEARAATDTQYF. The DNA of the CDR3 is TGTGCCAGCAGTGAAGCGAGGGCGGCCACAGATACGCAGTATTTT.

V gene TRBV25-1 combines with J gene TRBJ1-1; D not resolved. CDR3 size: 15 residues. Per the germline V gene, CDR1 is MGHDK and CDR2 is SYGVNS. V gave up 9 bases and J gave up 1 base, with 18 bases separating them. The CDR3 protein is CARNVRELGNTEAFF. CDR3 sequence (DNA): TGTGCCAGGAACGTCCGGGAGTTAGGGAACACTGAAGCTTTCTTT.

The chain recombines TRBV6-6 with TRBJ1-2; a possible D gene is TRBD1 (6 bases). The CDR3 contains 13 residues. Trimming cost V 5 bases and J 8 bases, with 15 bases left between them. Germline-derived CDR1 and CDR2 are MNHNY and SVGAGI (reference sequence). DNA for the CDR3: TGTGCCAGCAGTCTAACACAGGGAACCGGCTACACCTTC. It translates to CASSLTQGTGYTF.

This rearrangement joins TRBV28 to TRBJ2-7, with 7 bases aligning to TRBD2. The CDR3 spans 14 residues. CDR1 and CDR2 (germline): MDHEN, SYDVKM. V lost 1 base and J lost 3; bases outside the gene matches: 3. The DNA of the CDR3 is TGTGCCAGCAGTTTATCGGGAGGCAACTACGAGCAGTACTTC. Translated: CASSLSGGNYEQYF.

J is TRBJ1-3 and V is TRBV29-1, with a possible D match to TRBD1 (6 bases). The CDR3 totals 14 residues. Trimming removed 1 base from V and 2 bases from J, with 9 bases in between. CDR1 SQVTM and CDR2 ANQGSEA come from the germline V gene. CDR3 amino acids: CSVEVRGTGNTIYF. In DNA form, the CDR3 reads TGCAGCGTTGAAGTCAGGGGCACTGGAAACACCATATATTTT.

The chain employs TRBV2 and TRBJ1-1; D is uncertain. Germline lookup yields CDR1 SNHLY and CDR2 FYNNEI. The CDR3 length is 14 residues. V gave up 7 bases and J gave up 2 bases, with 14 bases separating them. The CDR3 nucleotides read TGTGCCAGCAAGGAGTATAAGACAAACACTGAAGCTTTCTTT. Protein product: CASKEYKTNTEAFF.

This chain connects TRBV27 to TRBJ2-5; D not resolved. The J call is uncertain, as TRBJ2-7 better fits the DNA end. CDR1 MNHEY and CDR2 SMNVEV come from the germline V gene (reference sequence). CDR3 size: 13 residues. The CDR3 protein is CASSSGRTYEQYF. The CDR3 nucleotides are TGTGCCAGCAGTTCCGGACGGACCTACGAGCAGTACTTC.

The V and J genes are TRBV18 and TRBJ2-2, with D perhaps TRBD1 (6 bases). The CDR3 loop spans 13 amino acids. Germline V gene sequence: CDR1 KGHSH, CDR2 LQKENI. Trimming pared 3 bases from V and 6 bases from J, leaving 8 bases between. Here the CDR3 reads CASSPRTAGELFF. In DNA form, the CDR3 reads TGTGCCAGCTCACCGCGGACAGCCGGGGAGCTGTTTTTT.

The CDR3 region is CASKMGNYEQYF. The CDR3 region has the DNA TGCGCCAGCAAAATGGGAAACTACGAGCAGTACTTC. This rearrangement joins TRBV5-1 to TRBJ2-7; D is ambiguous. CDR3 length equals 12 residues. The germline gives CDR1 SGHRS, CDR2 YFSETQ. The V and J ends lost 6 bases and 3 bases respectively, with 10 bases between them. Variable domain in full (rest from reference TRBV5-1 and TRBJ2-7): KAGVTQTPRYLIKTRGQQVTLSCSPISGHRSVSWYQQTPGQGLQFLFEYFSETQRNKGNFPGRFSGRQFSNSRSEMNVSTLELGDSALYLCASKMGNYEQYFGPGTRLTVT.

This chain's CDR3 is CASSETSGGQETQYF. The CDR3 DNA reads as TGTGCCAGCAGTGAGACTAGCGGGGGCCAAGAGACCCAGTACTTC. The V and J genes are TRBV6-6 and TRBJ2-5; 12 bases line up with TRBD2. Germline V lookup: CDR1 MNHNY, CDR2 SVGAGI (reference sequence). The CDR3 loop spans 15 amino acids. V lost 5 bases, J lost 1 base, and 2 bases stayed unmatched.

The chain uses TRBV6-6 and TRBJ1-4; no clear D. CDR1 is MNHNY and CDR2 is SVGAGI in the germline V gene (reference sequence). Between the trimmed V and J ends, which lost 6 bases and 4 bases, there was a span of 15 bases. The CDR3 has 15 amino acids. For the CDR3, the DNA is TGTGCCAGCAGACCACACCAAGGGAATAATGAAAAACTGTTTTTT. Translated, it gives CASRPHQGNNEKLFF.

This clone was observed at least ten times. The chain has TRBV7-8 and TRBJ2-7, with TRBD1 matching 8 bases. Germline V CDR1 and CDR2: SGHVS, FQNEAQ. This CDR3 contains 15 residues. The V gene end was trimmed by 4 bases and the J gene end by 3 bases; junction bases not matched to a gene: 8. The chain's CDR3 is CASSSYRGTFYEQYF. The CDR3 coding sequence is TGTGCCAGCAGCTCGTACAGGGGGACATTCTACGAGCAGTACTTC.

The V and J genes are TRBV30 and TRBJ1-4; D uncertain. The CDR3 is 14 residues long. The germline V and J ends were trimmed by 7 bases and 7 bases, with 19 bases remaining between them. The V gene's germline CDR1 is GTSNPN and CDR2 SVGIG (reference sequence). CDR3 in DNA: TGTGCCTCTACCGCCCGTCGGGGAGGTGAAAAACTGTTTTTT. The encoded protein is CASTARRGGEKLFF.

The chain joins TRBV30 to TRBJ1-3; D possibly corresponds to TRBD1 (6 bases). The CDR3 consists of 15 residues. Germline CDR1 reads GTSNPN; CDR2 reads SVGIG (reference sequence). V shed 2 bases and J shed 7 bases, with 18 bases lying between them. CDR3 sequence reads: CAWSITGTRFNTIYF. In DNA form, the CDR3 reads TGTGCCTGGAGTATCACCGGGACACGATTTAACACCATATATTTT.

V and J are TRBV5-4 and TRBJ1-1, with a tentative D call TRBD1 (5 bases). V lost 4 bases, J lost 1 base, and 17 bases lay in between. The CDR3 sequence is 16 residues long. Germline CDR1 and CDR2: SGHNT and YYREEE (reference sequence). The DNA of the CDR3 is TGTGCCAGCAGCACCCCGCGGGGACGGGGGAACACTGAAGCTTTCTTT. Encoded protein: CASSTPRGRGNTEAFF.

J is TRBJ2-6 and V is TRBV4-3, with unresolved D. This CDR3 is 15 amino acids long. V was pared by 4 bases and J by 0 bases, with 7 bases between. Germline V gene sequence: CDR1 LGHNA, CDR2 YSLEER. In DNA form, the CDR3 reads TGCGCCAGCAGCCTCGACGCCTCTGGGGCCAACGTCCTGACTTTC. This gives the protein CASSLDASGANVLTF.

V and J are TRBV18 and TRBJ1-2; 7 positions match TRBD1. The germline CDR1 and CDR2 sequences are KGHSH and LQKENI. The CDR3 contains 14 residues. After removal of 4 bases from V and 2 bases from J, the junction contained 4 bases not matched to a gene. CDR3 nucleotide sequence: TGTGCCAGCTCACGGGGACAGATAAACTATGGCTACACCTTC. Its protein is CASSRGQINYGYTF.

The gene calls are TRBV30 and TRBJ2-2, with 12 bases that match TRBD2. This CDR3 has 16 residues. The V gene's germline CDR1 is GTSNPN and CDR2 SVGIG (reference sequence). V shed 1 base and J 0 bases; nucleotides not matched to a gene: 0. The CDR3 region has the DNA TGTGCCTGGAGTGGACTAGCGGGGGCGAACACCGGGGAGCTGTTTTTT. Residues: CAWSGLAGANTGELFF.

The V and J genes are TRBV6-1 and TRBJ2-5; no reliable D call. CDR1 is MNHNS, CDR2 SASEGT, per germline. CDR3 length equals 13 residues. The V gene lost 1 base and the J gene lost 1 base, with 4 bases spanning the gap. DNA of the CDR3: TGTGCCAGCAGTGAAGATGTCCAAGAGACCCAGTACTTC. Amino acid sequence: CASSEDVQETQYF.

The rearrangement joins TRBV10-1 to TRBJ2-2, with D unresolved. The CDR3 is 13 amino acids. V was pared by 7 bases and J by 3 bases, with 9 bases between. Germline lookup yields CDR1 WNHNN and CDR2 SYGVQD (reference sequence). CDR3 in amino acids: CASKGWDTGELFF. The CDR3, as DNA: TGCGCCAGCAAGGGTTGGGACACCGGGGAGCTGTTTTTT.

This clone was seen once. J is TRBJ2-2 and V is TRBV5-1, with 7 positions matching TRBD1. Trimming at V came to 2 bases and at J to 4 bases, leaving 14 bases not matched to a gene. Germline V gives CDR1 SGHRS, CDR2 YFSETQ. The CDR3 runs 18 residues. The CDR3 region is CASSLTGTVHGGTGELFF. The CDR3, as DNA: TGCGCCAGCAGCTTAACCGGGACAGTCCATGGGGGCACCGGGGAGCTGTTTTTT.

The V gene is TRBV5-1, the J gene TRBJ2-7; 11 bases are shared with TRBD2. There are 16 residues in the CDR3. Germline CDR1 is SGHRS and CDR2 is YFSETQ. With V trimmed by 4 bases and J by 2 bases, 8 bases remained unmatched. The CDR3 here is CASSTILAGGTYEQYF. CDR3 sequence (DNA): TGCGCCAGCAGCACCATCCTAGCGGGAGGAACCTACGAGCAGTACTTC.

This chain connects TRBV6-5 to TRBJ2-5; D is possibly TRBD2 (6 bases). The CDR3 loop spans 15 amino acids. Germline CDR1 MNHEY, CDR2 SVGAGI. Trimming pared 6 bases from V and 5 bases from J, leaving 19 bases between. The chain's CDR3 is CASRRLPAGGETQYF. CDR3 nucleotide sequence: TGTGCCAGCAGACGACTCCCGGCCGGAGGGGAGACCCAGTACTTC.

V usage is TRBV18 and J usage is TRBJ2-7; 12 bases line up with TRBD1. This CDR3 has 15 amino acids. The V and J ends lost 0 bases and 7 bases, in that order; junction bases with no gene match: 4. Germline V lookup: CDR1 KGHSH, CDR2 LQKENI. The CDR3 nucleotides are TGTGCCAGCTCACCACCGGGACAGGGGGCATTGGAGCAGTACTTC. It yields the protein CASSPPGQGALEQYF.

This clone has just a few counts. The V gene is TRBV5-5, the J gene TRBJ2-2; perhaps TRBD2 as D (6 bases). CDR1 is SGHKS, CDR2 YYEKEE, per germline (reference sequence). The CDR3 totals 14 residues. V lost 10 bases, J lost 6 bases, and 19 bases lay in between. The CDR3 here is CASTWVTSPGELFF. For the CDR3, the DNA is TGTGCCTCCACTTGGGTGACTAGTCCCGGGGAGCTGTTTTTT.

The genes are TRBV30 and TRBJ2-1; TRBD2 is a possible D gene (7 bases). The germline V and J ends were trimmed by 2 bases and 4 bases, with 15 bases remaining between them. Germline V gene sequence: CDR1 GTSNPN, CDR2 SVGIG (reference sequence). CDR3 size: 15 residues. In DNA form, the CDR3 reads TGTGCCTGGAGTTTGGGGGGGCTAGGGTACAATGAGCAGTTCTTC. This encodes CAWSLGGLGYNEQFF. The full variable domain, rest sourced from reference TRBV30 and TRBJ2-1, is SQTIHQWPATLVQPVGSPLSLECTVEGTSNPNLYWYRQAAGRGLQLLFYSVGIGQISSEVPQNLSASRPQDRQFILSSKKLLLSDSGFYLCAWSLGGLGYNEQFFGPGTRLTVL.

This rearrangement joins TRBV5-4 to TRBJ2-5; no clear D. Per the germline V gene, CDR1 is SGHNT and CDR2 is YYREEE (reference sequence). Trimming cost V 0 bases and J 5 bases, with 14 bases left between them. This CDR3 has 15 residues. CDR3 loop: CASSLEIQPAETQYF. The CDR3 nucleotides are TGTGCCAGCAGCTTGGAAATCCAACCCGCTGAGACCCAGTACTTC.

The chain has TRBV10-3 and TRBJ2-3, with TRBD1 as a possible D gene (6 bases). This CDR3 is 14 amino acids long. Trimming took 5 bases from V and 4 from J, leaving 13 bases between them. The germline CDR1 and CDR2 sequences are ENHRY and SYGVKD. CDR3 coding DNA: TGTGCCATCAGTATCACAGGGTGGGCAGATACGCAGTATTTT. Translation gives CAISITGWADTQYF.

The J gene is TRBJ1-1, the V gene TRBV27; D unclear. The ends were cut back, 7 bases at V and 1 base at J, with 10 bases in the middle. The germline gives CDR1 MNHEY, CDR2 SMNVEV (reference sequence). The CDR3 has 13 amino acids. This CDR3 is CASMLGGNTEAFF. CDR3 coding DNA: TGTGCCAGCATGTTAGGCGGGAACACTGAAGCTTTCTTT.